Following are 14 T cell receptor beta chains from one sample sequenced in a study of CD4 T cells in relation to SARS-CoV-2 and coronaviruses. Antigen specificity for these receptors is unknown. Measured with immunoSEQ multiplex PCR; TCRdb has only the in-frame clones, and not every one. Altogether around 30,000 clones are present, 65% to 80% being singletons, with the ten largest covering 3% to 4%. Sequences were obtained from memory CD4+ T cells from PBMCs, cultured in vitro. The receptors come from an adult with COVID-19.

This clone has just one count. The chain is built from TRBV29-1 and TRBJ1-2, with TRBD1 matching over 8 bases. With V trimmed by 3 bases and J by 5 bases, 8 bases remained unmatched. The germline V gene has CDR1 SQVTM and CDR2 ANQGSEA. This CDR3 is built from 14 residues. DNA of the CDR3: TGCAGCGTTGAGTCGGACAGGGCGGGGTATGGCTACACCTTC. Protein: CSVESDRAGYGYTF. The entire variable domain, with the rest obtained from reference TRBV29-1 and TRBJ1-2, is as follows: SAVISQKPSRDICQRGTSLTIQCQVDSQVTMMFWYRQQPGQSLTLIATANQGSEATYESGFVIDKFPISRPNLTFSTLTVSNMSPEDSSIYLCSVESDRAGYGYTFGSGTRLTVV.

A remark on this clone: The sample contains more than one DNA sequence encoding this CDR3. The chain employs TRBV3-1 (or the pseudogene TRBV3-2) and TRBJ2-3; D perhaps matches TRBD2 (7 bases). The CDR3 loop spans 14 amino acids. CDR1 is LGHDT, CDR2 YNNKEL, per germline (reference sequence). Trimming pared 4 bases from V and 3 bases from J, leaving 11 bases between. The CDR3 DNA reads as TGTGCCAGCAGCCGAGGGGGAGGGACAGATACGCAGTATTTT. Translation gives CASSRGGGTDTQYF.

V and J are TRBV6-6 and TRBJ2-7, with 9 positions matching TRBD1. The CDR3 is 14 amino acids. CDR1 MNHNY and CDR2 SVGAGI come from the germline V gene (reference sequence). V lost 5 bases and J lost 5; bases outside the gene matches: 7. DNA for the CDR3: TGTGCCAGCAGTACCCGGGACAGGGCGAACGAGCAGTACTTC. This translates into CASSTRDRANEQYF.

The chain couples TRBV30 to TRBJ1-5; D possibly corresponds to TRBD1 (5 bases). Trimming took 5 bases from V and 0 from J, leaving 8 bases between them. This CDR3 has 13 amino acids. In germline, CDR1 is GTSNPN, CDR2 SVGIG (reference sequence). The CDR3 sequence is CAWGADSNQPQHF. The CDR3 nucleotides read TGTGCCTGGGGGGCCGATAGCAATCAGCCCCAGCATTTT.

This rearrangement joins TRBV11-2 to TRBJ2-7, with 8 bases fitting TRBD2. V lost 2 bases to trimming and J lost 5 bases; unmatched junction nucleotides: 2. The germline CDR1 and CDR2 sequences are SGHAT and FQNNGV. The CDR3 length is 13 residues. The CDR3 sequence is CASSLSGSHEQYF. CDR3 sequence (DNA): TGTGCCAGCAGCTTAAGCGGGAGCCACGAGCAGTACTTC.

J is TRBJ2-3 and V is TRBV5-1, with D unresolved. The CDR3 is 15 residues long. Trimming pared 0 bases from V and 2 bases from J, leaving 10 bases between. Germline V lookup: CDR1 SGHRS, CDR2 YFSETQ. CDR3 in amino acids: CASSLGLTYTDTQYF. DNA of the CDR3: TGCGCCAGCAGCTTGGGTTTAACCTACACAGATACGCAGTATTTT.

The V call is TRBV7-8, the J call TRBJ2-1; D might be TRBD2 (7 bases). V was cut by 6 bases and J by 4 bases, with 19 bases left in between. This CDR3 is 16 amino acids long. CDR1 is SGHVS and CDR2 is FQNEAQ in the germline V gene. The CDR3 loop reads CASSSYRAGAYNEQFF. The CDR3 DNA follows: TGTGCCAGCAGTTCTTATCGGGCGGGGGCATACAATGAGCAGTTCTTC.

This chain links TRBV7-9 with TRBJ2-7; TRBD1 aligns across 9 bases. Germline CDR1 and CDR2: SEHNR and FQNEAQ (reference sequence). J was trimmed by 6 bases and V by 5 bases; bases with no gene match: 5. The CDR3 consists of 13 residues. The CDR3 loop reads CASSPGQGVEQYF. CDR3 nucleotides: TGTGCCAGCAGCCCGGGACAGGGAGTCGAGCAGTACTTC. Drawing the rest from reference TRBV7-9 and TRBJ2-7, the complete variable domain is DTGVSQNPRHKITKRGQNVTFRCDPISEHNRLYWYRQTLGQGPEFLTYFQNEAQLEKSRLLSDRFSAERPKGSFSTLEIQRTEQGDSAMYLCASSPGQGVEQYFGPGTRLTVT.

This sequence joins TRBV4-1 and TRBJ2-7; either TRBD1 or TRBD2 may supply D (5 bases each). V was cut by 4 bases and J by 0 bases, with 7 bases left in between. This CDR3 region has 13 residues. Germline lookup yields CDR1 MGHRA and CDR2 YSYEKL. The CDR3 sequence is CASSRGDSYEQYF. Written as DNA, the CDR3 is TGCGCCAGCAGCCGAGGGGACTCCTACGAGCAGTACTTC.

The V call is TRBV5-5, the J call TRBJ1-6; possibly TRBD1 for D (6 bases). CDR3 length: 18 residues. Germline V CDR1 and CDR2: SGHKS, YYEKEE (reference sequence). Trimming left V 4 bases short and J 0 bases short, with 17 bases between. The CDR3 DNA sequence: TGTGCCAGCAGCCCCCGGGGGCCCCCGAACTCCTATAATTCACCCCTCCACTTT. This sequence encodes CASSPRGPPNSYNSPLHF.

V gene TRBV30 combines with J gene TRBJ2-1, with 7 nucleotides matching TRBD2. The CDR3 is made up of 14 amino acids. Germline loops: CDR1 GTSNPN, CDR2 SVGIG (reference sequence). V lost 5 bases, J lost 5 bases, and 9 bases stayed unmatched. In DNA form, the CDR3 reads TGTGCCTGGTCCCGAGGACTAGAAAACAATGAGCAGTTCTTC. Protein: CAWSRGLENNEQFF.

The chain employs TRBV7-3 and TRBJ2-2, with 10 nucleotides matching TRBD2. In germline, CDR1 is SGHTA, CDR2 FQGTGA. The V gene end was trimmed by 5 bases and the J gene end by 1 base; junction bases not matched to a gene: 7. The CDR3 runs to 17 residues. The DNA for the CDR3 is TGTGCCAGCAGCCCCTCTCGGACTAGCGGGAACACCGGGGAGCTGTTTTTT. Translated, it gives CASSPSRTSGNTGELFF.

This clone was seen once. V gene TRBV28 combines with J gene TRBJ1-4; TRBD1 aligns across 7 bases. Losses at the gene ends were 6 bases for V and 8 bases for J; bases not matched to a gene: 15. The germline V gene encodes CDR1 MDHEN and CDR2 SYDVKM. The CDR3 is 16 amino acids. CDR3 coding DNA: TGTGCCAGCAGCCTCCCTGGGACAGCGGAGGGGGAAAAACTGTTTTTT. It encodes CASSLPGTAEGEKLFF.

The chain couples TRBV7-8 to TRBJ2-2, with D tentatively TRBD1 (6 bases). CDR1 SGHVS and CDR2 FQNEAQ come from the germline V gene. V shed 5 bases and J shed 3 bases, with 10 bases lying between them. The CDR3 length is 14 residues. CDR3 amino acids: CASSQGHHTGELFF. The CDR3 coding sequence is TGTGCCAGCAGCCAGGGACATCACACCGGGGAGCTGTTTTTT.